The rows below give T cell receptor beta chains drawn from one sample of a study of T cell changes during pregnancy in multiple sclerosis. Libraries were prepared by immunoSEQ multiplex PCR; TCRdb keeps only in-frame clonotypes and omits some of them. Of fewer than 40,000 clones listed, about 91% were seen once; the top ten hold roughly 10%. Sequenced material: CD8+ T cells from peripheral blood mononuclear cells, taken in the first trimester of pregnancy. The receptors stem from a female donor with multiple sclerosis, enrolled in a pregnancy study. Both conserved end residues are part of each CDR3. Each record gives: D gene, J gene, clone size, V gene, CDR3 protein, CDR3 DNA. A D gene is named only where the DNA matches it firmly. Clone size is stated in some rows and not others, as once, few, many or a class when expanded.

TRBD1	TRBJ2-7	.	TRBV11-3	CASSGLPPGQGNEQYF	TGTGCCAGCAGCGGCCTGCCTCCGGGACAGGGAAACGAGCAGTACTTC
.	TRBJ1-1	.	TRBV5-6	CASSSLPGWGTSTEAFF	TGTGCCAGCAGCTCACTACCCGGATGGGGTACTAGCACTGAAGCTTTCTTT
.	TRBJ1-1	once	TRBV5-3	CARSLVAKPCTEAFF	TGTGCCAGAAGCTTGGTGGCAAAACCATGCACTGAAGCTTTCTTT
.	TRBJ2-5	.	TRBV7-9	CASSYQWEMWETQYF	TGTGCCAGCAGCTACCAATGGGAGATGTGGGAGACCCAGTACTTC
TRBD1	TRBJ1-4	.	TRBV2	CASSTGQGGFGEKLFF	TGTGCCAGCAGTACCGGACAGGGCGGTTTTGGCGAAAAACTGTTTTTT
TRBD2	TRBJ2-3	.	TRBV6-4	CASSETSGGTDTQYF	TGTGCCAGCAGTGAGACTAGCGGGGGCACAGATACGCAGTATTTT
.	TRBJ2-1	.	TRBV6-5	CASSPQGNEQFF	TGTGCCAGCAGTCCACAGGGCAATGAGCAGTTCTTC
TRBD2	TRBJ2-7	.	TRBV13	CASSPQSGKVYEQYF	TGTGCCAGCAGCCCCCAGAGCGGGAAGGTTTACGAGCAGTACTTC
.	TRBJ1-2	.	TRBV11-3	CASSSKNYGYTF	TGTGCCAGCAGCAGCAAAAACTATGGCTACACCTTC
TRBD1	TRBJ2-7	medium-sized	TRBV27	CASSLGQDTYEQYF	TGTGCCAGCAGTCTCGGACAGGATACCTACGAGCAGTACTTC
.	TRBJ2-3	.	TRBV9	CASSSPTEYTDTQYF	TGTGCCAGCAGCTCACCGACAGAATACACAGATACGCAGTATTTT
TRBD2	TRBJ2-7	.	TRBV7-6	CASSYRRESLEQYF	TGTGCCAGCAGCTACCGGCGGGAGTCCCTCGAGCAGTACTTC
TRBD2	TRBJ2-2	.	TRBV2	CASSEALWGGSTGELFF	TGTGCCAGCAGTGAAGCGCTTTGGGGGGGGTCCACCGGGGAGCTGTTTTTT
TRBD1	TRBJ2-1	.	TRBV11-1	CASSAHRGTGVPNEQFF	TGTGCCAGCAGCGCACACCGAGGGACAGGGGTCCCCAATGAGCAGTTCTTC
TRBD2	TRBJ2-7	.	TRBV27	CASSLSSGILDYEQYF	TGTGCCAGCAGTTTGAGTAGCGGGATCTTAGACTACGAGCAGTACTTC
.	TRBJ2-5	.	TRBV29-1	CSVVRVERETQYF	TGCAGCGTGGTGAGGGTTGAGCGAGAGACCCAGTACTTC
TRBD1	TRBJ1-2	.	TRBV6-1	CASRRTGVYGYTF	TGTGCCAGCAGACGGACAGGGGTTTATGGCTACACCTTC
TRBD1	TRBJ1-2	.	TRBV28	CASSQTDRGVYGYTF	TGTGCCAGCAGCCAGACGGACAGGGGGGTCTATGGCTACACCTTC
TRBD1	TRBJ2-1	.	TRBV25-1	CASSGTGYNEQFF	TGTGCCAGCAGTGGGACAGGTTACAATGAGCAGTTCTTC
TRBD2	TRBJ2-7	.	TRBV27	CASSLGTSSYEQYF	TGTGCCAGCAGTTTGGGGACTAGCTCCTACGAGCAGTACTTC
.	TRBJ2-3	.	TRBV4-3	CAPTEPYTDTQYF	TGCGCCCCTACCGAGCCTTACACAGATACGCAGTATTTT
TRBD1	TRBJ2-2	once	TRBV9	CASSVLAGQVETGELFF	TGTGCCAGCAGCGTACTGGCCGGACAGGTGGAAACCGGGGAGCTGTTTTTT
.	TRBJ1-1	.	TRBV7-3	CASSPGLNTEAFF	TGTGCCAGCAGCCCAGGGTTGAACACTGAAGCTTTCTTT
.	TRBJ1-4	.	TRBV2	CASSTSTATNEKLFF	TGTGCCAGCAGCACTTCGACAGCAACTAATGAAAAACTGTTTTTT
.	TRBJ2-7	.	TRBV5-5	CASSQTPGLSYEQYF	TGTGCCAGCAGCCAAACACCGGGACTCTCCTACGAGCAGTACTTC
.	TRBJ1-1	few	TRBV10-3	CAISVMNTEAFF	TGTGCCATCAGTGTTATGAACACTGAAGCTTTCTTT
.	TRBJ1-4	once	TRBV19	CASSIDLEEKLFF	TGTGCCAGTAGTATAGATCTGGAGGAAAAACTGTTTTTT
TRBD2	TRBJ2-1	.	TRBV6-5	CASSYSGEGNEQFF	TGTGCCAGCAGTTACTCGGGGGAGGGGAATGAGCAGTTCTTC
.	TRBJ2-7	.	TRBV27	CASSEDTTYEQYF	TGTGCCAGCAGCGAGGACACCACCTACGAGCAGTACTTC
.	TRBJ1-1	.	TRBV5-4	CASSLGGPGTEAFF	TGTGCCAGCAGCTTGGGGGGCCCAGGAACTGAAGCTTTCTTT
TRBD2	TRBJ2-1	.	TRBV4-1	CASSQHSGDNEQFF	TGCGCCAGCAGCCAACATAGCGGGGACAATGAGCAGTTCTTC
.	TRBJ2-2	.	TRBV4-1	CASSQKTNTGELFF	TGCGCCAGCAGCCAAAAAACTAACACCGGGGAGCTGTTTTTT
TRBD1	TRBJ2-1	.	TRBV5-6	CASSRQGNEQFF	TGTGCCAGCAGCCGACAGGGCAATGAGCAGTTCTTC
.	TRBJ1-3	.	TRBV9	CASSVSGSSGNTIYF	TGTGCCAGCAGCGTATCAGGGTCCTCTGGAAACACCATATATTTT
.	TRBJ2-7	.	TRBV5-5	CASSLAGGIYEQYF	TGTGCCAGCAGCTTAGCAGGGGGGATCTACGAGCAGTACTTC
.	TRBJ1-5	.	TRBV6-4	CASSPSGNQPQHF	TGTGCCAGCAGCCCATCGGGTAATCAGCCCCAGCATTTT
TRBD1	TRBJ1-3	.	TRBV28	CASSPRRGAGNTIYF	TGTGCCAGCAGTCCCCGCAGGGGGGCTGGAAACACCATATATTTT
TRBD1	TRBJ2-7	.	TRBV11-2	CASSSRRDRGSPYEQYF	TGTGCCAGCAGCTCCCGCCGGGACAGGGGATCCCCCTACGAGCAGTACTTC
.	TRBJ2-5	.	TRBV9	CASSVDPGGTQETQYF	TGTGCCAGCAGCGTTGATCCCGGGGGTACGCAAGAGACCCAGTACTTC
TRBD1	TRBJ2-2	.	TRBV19	CAVRDSNTGELFF	TGTGCCGTCCGGGACAGTAACACCGGGGAGCTGTTTTTT
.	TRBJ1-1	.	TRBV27	CASSLLQGEAFF	TGTGCCAGCAGTTTATTGCAGGGTGAAGCTTTCTTT
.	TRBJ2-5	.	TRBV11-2	CASSLEYFQETQYF	TGTGCCAGCAGCTTAGAGTATTTCCAAGAGACCCAGTACTTC
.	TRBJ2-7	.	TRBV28	CASSWGSTVNYEQYF	TGTGCCAGCAGTTGGGGATCGACAGTTAACTACGAGCAGTACTTC
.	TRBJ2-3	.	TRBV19	CASSRQKEWSTQYF	TGTGCCAGTAGCCGCCAAAAGGAGTGGAGTACGCAGTATTTT
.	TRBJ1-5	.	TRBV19	CASSTGQSNQPQHF	TGTGCCAGTAGTACAGGACAGAGCAATCAGCCCCAGCATTTT
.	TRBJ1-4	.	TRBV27	CASSLLTNEKLFF	TGTGCCAGCAGTTTACTAACTAATGAAAAACTGTTTTTT
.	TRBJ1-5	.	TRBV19	CASTLDSKYSNQPQHF	TGTGCCAGTACTCTGGACAGTAAATATAGCAATCAGCCCCAGCATTTT